This T cell receptor beta chain was profiled in a study of cytomegalovirus exposure and HLA in healthy donors. The study, taken as a whole, reports: Sequencing depth roughly uniform across donors was assumed in presence/absence analyses. Common viral pathogens (according to a later analysis) appeared linked to several of the most significant clusters.

PCR was performed using 60 Vbeta and 13 Jbeta primers. This table comes from immunoSEQ multiplex PCR, and its TCRdb copy is limited to in-frame clones, with some not included. The sample lists 180,000 or so clones, about 81% seen once, with 6.5% in the top ten. This clone was found a few times. Its antigen is not identified. The sample was PBMCs. This TCR derives from a woman between 50 and 59 years old in good health and CMV-seropositive.

DNA for the CDR3: TGTGCCAGCAGTACAACAGGGACAGGGTACGAGCAGTACTTC. Translating gives CASSTTGTGYEQYF. This chain joins TRBV6-1 and TRBJ2-7; TRBD1 agrees at 9 bases. CDR3 size: 14 residues. The junction had 6 bases not matched to a gene; V was cut back by 5 bases and J by 4 bases. Germline CDR1 and CDR2: MNHNS and SASEGT.